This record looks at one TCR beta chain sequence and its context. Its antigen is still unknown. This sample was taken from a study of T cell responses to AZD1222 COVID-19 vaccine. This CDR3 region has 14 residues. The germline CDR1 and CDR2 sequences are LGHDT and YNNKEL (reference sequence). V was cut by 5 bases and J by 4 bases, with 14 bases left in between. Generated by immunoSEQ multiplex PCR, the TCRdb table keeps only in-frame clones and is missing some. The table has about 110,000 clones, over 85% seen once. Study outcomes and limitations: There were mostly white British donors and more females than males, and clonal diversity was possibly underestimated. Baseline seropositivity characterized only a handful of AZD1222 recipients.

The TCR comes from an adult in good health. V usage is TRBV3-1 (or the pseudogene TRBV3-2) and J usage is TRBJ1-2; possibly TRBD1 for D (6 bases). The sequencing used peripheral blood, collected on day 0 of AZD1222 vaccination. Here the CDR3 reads CASSGPGGVYGYTF. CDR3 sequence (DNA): TGTGCCAGCAGCGGGCCCGGGGGCGTCTATGGCTACACCTTC.